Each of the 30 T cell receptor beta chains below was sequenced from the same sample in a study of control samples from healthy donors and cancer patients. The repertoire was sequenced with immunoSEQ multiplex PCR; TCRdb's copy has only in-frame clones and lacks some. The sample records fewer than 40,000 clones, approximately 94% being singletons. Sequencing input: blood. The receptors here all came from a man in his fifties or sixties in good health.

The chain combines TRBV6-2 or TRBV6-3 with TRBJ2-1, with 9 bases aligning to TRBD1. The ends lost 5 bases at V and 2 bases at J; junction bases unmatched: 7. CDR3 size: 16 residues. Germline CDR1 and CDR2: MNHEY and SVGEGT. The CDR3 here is CASSQDRGGTYNEQFF. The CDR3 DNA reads TGTGCCAGCAGTCAGGACAGGGGTGGGACCTACAATGAGCAGTTCTTC.

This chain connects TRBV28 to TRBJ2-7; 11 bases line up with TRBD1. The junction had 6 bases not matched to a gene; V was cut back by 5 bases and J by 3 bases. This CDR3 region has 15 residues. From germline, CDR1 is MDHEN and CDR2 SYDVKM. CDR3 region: CASSRIGTGGYEQYF. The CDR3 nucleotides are TGTGCCAGCAGTCGCATTGGGACAGGGGGCTACGAGCAGTACTTC.

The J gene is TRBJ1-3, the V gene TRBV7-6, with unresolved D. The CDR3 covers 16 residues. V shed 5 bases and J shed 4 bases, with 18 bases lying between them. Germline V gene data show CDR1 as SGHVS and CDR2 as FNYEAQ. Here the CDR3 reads CASSLEGSAGGNTIYF. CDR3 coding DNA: TGTGCCAGCAGCCTCGAGGGTTCCGCGGGCGGAAACACCATATATTTT.

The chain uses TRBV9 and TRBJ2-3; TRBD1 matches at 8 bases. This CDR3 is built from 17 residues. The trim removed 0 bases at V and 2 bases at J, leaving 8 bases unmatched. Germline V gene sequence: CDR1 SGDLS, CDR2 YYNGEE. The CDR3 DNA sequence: TGTGCCAGCAGCGTAGCTCCAGGACAGGGAGCCACAGATACGCAGTATTTT. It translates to CASSVAPGQGATDTQYF.

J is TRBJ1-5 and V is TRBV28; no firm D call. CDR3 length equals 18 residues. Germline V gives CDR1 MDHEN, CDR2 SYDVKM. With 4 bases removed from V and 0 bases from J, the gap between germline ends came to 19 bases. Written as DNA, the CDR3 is TGTGCCAGCAGTTCTTATAACGCTGGACGGGTTAGCAATCAGCCCCAGCATTTT. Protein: CASSSYNAGRVSNQPQHF.

CDR3 amino acids: CASSLEQGVGKYF. CDR3 nucleotides: TGTGCCAGCAGCTTAGAGCAGGGGGTGGGAAAGTACTTC. The chain has TRBV7-2 and TRBJ2-7; 7 positions match TRBD1. V shed 1 base and J 11 bases; nucleotides not matched to a gene: 8. Germline assignment: CDR1 SGHTA and CDR2 FQGNSA. This CDR3 has 13 amino acids.

The chain's CDR3 is CASSLTQGRGIQYF. For the CDR3, the DNA is TGTGCCAGCAGTTTAACCCAAGGGAGGGGCATTCAGTACTTC. The V gene is TRBV27, the J gene TRBJ2-4, with TRBD2 matching 7 bases. Germline V CDR1 and CDR2: MNHEY, SMNVEV (reference sequence). This CDR3 is 14 amino acids long. With V trimmed by 2 bases and J by 9 bases, 7 bases remained unmatched.

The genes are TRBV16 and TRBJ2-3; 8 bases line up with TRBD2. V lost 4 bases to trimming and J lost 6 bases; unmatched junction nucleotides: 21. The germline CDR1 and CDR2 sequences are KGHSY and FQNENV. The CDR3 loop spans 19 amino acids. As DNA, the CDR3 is TGTGCCAGCAGCCCCCAGAACGCGGGGGGCGCCAGTTCAATGGATACGCAGTATTTT. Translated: CASSPQNAGGASSMDTQYF.

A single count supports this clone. Written as DNA, the CDR3 is TGCGCCAGCAGCTCCGGGACTTCGCTCACCGGGGAGCTGTTTTTT. This translates into CASSSGTSLTGELFF. This chain uses TRBV5-1 with TRBJ2-2; a possible D gene is TRBD2 (6 bases). Trimming removed 3 bases at V and 4 bases at J, with 13 bases between. The CDR3 contains 15 residues. Germline V gene sequence: CDR1 SGHRS, CDR2 YFSETQ.

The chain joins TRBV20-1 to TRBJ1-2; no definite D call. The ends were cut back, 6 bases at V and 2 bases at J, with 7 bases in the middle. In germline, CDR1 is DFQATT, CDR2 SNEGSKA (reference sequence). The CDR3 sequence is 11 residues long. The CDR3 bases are TGCAGTGCCACACGCAACTATGGCTACACCTTC. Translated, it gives CSATRNYGYTF.

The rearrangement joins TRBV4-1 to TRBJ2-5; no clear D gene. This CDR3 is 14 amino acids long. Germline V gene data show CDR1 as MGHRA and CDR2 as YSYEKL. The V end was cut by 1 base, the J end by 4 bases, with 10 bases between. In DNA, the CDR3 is TGCGCCAGCAGCCAAGCTCCCAAGCGAGAGACCCAGTACTTC. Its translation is CASSQAPKRETQYF.

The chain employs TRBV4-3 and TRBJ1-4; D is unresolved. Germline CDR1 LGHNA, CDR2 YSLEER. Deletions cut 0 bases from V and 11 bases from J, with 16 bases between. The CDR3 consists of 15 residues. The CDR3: CASSQDWAVGVKLFF. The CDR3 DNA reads TGCGCCAGCAGCCAAGATTGGGCCGTCGGCGTGAAACTGTTTTTT.

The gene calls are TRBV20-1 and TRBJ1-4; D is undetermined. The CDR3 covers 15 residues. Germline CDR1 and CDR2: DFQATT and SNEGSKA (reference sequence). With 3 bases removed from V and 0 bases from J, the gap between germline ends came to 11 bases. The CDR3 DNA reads TGCAGTGCTAGTATGGGAATGGCAACTAATGAAAAACTGTTTTTT. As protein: CSASMGMATNEKLFF.

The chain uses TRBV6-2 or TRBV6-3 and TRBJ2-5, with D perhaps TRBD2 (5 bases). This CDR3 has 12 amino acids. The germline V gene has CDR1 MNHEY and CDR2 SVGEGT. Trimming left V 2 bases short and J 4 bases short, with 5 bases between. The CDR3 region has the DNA TGTGCCAGCAGTTACGGGAGAGAGACCCAGTACTTC. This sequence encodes CASSYGRETQYF.

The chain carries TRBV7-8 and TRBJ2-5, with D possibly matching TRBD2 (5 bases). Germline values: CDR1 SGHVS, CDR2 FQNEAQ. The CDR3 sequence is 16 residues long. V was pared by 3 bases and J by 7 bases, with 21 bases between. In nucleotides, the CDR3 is TGTGCCAGCAGCTTTTCCCGGGGTGGAAACTCCAGGACCCAGTACTTC. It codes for CASSFSRGGNSRTQYF.

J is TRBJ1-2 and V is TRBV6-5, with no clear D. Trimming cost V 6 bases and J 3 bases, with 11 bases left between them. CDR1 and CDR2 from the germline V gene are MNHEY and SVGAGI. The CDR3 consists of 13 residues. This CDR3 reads CASRDLSYYGYTF. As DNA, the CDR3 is TGTGCCAGCAGGGACTTATCTTACTATGGCTACACCTTC.

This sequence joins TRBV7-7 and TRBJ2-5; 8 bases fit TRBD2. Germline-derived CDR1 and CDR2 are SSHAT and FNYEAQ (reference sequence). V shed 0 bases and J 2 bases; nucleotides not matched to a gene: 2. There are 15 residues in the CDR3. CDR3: CASSLATSAQETQYF. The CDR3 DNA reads TGTGCCAGCAGCTTAGCGACTAGCGCTCAAGAGACCCAGTACTTC.

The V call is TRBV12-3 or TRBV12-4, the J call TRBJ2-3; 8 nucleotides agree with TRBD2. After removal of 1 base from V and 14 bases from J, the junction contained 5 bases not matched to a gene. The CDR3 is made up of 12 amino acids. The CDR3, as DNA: TGTGCCAGCAGTTTAGGGCGGGGGGATCGGTATTTT. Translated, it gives CASSLGRGDRYF.

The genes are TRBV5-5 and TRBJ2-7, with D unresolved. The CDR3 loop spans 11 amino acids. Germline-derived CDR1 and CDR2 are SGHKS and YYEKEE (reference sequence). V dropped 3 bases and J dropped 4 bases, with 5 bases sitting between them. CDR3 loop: CASSSLYEQYF. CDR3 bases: TGTGCCAGCAGCTCCTTGTACGAGCAGTACTTC.

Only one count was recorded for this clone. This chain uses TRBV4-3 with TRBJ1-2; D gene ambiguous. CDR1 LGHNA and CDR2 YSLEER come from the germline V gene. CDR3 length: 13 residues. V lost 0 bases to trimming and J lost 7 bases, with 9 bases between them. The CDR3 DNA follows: TGCGCCAGCAGCCAAGAGAGTTACCGTGGCTACACCTTC. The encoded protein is CASSQESYRGYTF.

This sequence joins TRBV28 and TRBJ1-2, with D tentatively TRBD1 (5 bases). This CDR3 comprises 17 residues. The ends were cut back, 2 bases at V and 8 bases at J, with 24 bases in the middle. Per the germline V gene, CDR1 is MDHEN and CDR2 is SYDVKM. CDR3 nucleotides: TGTGCCAGCAGTTTAGGATCTCTCCAGGGCAAGTCGGAGGGCTACACCTTC. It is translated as CASSLGSLQGKSEGYTF.

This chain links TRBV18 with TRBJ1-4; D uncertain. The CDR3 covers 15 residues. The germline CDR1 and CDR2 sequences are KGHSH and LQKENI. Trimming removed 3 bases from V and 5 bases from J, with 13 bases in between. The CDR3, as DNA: TGTGCCAGCTCACCCGGGAGATATGGGAATGAAAAACTGTTTTTT. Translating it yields CASSPGRYGNEKLFF.

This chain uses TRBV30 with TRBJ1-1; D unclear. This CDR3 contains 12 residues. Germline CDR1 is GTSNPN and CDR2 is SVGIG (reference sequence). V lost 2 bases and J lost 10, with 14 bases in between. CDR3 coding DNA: TGTGCCTGGAGTCGGTTGGGGAGTCTAGCTTTCTTT. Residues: CAWSRLGSLAFF.

DNA of the CDR3: TGCAGCGTTGGACAGGGGAGTTTCCAGCCCCAGCATTTT. Protein: CSVGQGSFQPQHF. The rearrangement links TRBV29-1 to TRBJ1-5; the match to TRBD1 covers 8 bases. The CDR3 covers 13 residues. The V and J ends lost 4 bases and 7 bases, in that order; junction bases with no gene match: 6. Germline V CDR1 and CDR2: SQVTM, ANQGSEA.

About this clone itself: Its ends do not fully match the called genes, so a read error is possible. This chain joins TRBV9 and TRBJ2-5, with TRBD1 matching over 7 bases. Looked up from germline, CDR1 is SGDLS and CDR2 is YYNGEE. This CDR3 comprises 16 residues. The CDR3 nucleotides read TGTGCCAGCAGCGTAGGCTCCGGACAGGTCCAAGAGACCCAGCACTTC. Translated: CASSVGSGQVQETQHF.

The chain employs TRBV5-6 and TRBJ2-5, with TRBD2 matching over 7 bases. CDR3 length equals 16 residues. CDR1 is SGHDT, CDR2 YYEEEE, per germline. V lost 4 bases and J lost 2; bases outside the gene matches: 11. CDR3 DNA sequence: TGTGCCAGCAGCACCCTGCCACCGGGACTACAAGAGACCCAGTACTTC. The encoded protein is CASSTLPPGLQETQYF.

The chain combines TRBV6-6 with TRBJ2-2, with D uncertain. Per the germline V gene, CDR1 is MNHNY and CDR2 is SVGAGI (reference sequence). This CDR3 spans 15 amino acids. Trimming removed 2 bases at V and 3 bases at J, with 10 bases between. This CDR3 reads CASSYGQLYTGELFF. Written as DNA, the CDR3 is TGTGCCAGCAGTTACGGGCAGCTTTACACCGGGGAGCTGTTTTTT.

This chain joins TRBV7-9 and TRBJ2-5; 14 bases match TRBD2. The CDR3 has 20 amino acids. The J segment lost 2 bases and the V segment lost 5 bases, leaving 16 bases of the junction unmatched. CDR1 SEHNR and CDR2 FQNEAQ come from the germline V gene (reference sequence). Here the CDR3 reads CASSTTSGGALANIQETQYF. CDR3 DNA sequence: TGTGCCAGCAGCACGACTAGCGGGGGGGCCCTGGCCAATATTCAAGAGACCCAGTACTTC.

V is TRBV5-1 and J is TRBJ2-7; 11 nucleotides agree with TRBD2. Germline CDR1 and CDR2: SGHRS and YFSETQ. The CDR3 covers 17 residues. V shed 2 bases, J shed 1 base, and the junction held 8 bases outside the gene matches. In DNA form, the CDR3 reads TGCGCCAGCAGCTTACGCTCCACTAGCGGGGGTTCCTACGAGCAGTACTTC. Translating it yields CASSLRSTSGGSYEQYF.

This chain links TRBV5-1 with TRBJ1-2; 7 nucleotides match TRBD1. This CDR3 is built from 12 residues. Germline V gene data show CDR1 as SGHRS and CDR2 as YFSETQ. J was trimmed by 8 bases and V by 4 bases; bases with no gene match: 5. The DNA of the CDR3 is TGCGCCAGCAGCCCCGGGACAGAGGGCTACACCTTC. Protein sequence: CASSPGTEGYTF. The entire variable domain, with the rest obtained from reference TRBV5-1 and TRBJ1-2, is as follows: KAGVTQTPRYLIKTRGQQVTLSCSPISGHRSVSWYQQTPGQGLQFLFEYFSETQRNKGNFPGRFSGRQFSNSRSEMNVSTLELGDSALYLCASSPGTEGYTFGSGTRLTVV.